What follows describes a single T cell receptor beta chain. Its antigen is unidentified. No conserved phenylalanine or tryptophan ends this CDR3, so it is likely a read error. These data come from a study of CD8+CD57+ T cells in acquired aplastic anemia. The wider study: Quantities of DNA derived from sorted CD4+ and CD8+ cells averaged roughly 3 ug. Study outcomes and limitations: In common between the patients and the controls were twenty-nine CD8+ CDR3 sequences.

An expansion of CD8+CD57+ cells by flow cytometry had been shown in patients chosen for sequencing. The template used for profiling TCR beta VDJ and CDR3 was genomic DNA. TCRdb re-called the reads with MiXCR, one entry per CDR3 protein. Of around 290,000 distinct CDR3 sequences in the sample, approximately 58% were seen once. With 0 bases removed from V and 13 bases from J, the gap between germline ends came to 16 bases. The CDR3 is 13 residues long. The germline CDR1 and CDR2 sequences are DFQATT and SNEGSKA (reference sequence). The J gene is TRBJ1-3, the V gene TRBV20-1, with TRBD1 as a possible D gene (5 bases). Material: sorted CD4+, CD8+, or CD8+CD57+ T cells (not recorded which) from PBMCs. The TCR originated in a human donor with aplastic anemia. DNA of the CDR3: TGCAGTGCTAGAGAAGTGTCTCGGGGCACTATATATCTT. Protein: CSAREVSRGTIYL.